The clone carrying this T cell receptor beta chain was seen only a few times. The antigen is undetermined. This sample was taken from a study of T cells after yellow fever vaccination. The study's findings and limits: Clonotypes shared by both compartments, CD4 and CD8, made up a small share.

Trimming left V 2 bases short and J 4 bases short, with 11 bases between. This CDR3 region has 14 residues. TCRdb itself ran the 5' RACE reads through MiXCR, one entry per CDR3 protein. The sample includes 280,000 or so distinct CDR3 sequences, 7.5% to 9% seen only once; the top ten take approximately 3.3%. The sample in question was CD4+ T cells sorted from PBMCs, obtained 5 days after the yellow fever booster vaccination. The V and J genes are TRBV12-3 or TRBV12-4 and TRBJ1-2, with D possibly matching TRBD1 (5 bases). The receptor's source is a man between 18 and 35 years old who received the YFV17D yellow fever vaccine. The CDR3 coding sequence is TGTGCCAGCAGTTTATTCCAGGGTGCCTATGGCTACACCTTC. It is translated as CASSLFQGAYGYTF.